This record concerns one T cell receptor (beta chain) sequence. What it binds is not known. Primers included in the PCR were 60 Vbeta and 13 Jbeta primers. The table came from immunoSEQ multiplex PCR; TCRdb's copy has only in-frame clones and leaves some out. The sample holds 120,000 to 150,000 clones, about 74% seen once. This sample was included in a study of cytomegalovirus exposure and HLA in healthy donors. Across the study: Membership in the Caucasian-associated ancestry cluster was found for 81% of nearly 400 genotyped donors. Whole-study results and caveats: About 150 TCR beta chains were listed as cytomegalovirus-associated.

Trimming stripped 1 base from V and 1 base from J, with 7 bases between. The CDR3 contains 14 residues. Germline CDR1 and CDR2: SGHNT and YENEEA. The specimen sequenced was PBMCs. V gene TRBV11-3 combines with J gene TRBJ1-1; a weak D match, TRBD1 (5 bases). This TCR was recovered from a man aged 40-50 years in good health and CMV-seropositive. CDR3 residues: CASSLGRANTEAFF. The CDR3 bases are TGTGCCAGCAGCTTAGGCAGGGCGAACACTGAAGCTTTCTTT.